This is a list of T cell receptor beta chains from one sample in a study of OX40 agonist ivuxolimab in advanced cancers. TCRdb keeps only in-frame clones here, not all; method: immunoSEQ multiplex PCR. The data contain nearly 80,000 clones, 80% to 95% of them singletons. Here the sequenced sample was CD4+ or CD8+ T cells sorted from blood, taken in a trial of the OX40 agonist ivuxolimab. These receptors were obtained from an adult with an advanced solid tumor such as melanoma, head and neck, liver or kidney cancer. CDR3s include the opening cysteine and the closing phenylalanine or tryptophan.

v_call	cdr3_aa
TRBV29-1	CSVDRQGRNEQFF
TRBV6-5	CASKVQGVRNSPLHF
TRBV5-8	CASRSGTGETNTEAFF
TRBV25-1	CASSAYEEEGAAAFF
TRBV20-1	CSARDNYGYTF
TRBV5-1	CASSFQGMGSPLHF
TRBV19	CASSNPLFEAFF
TRBV5-1	CASSFGVGGYQPQHF
TRBV18	CASSPLGQGTSTDTQYF
TRBV6-5	CASRRGGKYEQFF
TRBV5-4	CASSLGQGDNYGYTF
TRBV19	CASSIKRTGGLGGYEQYF
TRBV11-2	CASSPWTSYNEQFF
TRBV7-9	CASSQKQGAETQYF
TRBV5-1	CASSTRAGTGEGHEQYF
TRBV5-1	CASSLRERGYGYTF
TRBV15	CATSRAGTTNTEAFF
TRBV6-6	CASISPLGDTQYF